This paragraph reports one T cell receptor beta chain. The antigen is unknown. The data derive from a study of T cell responses to AZD1222 COVID-19 vaccine. Regarding the study as a whole: Donors were mostly white British, more females; clonal diversity possibly underestimated. Of spike-specific TCRs, nearly half reportedly target regions left unmutated in variants. Spike-specific TCRs gained breadth and depth after people received two AZD1222 doses.

TCRdb's copy holds only in-frame clones and misses some; the assay was immunoSEQ multiplex PCR. The repertoire holds around 130,000 clones, 90% seen once, with over 4% in the top ten. The V and J ends lost 0 bases and 2 bases respectively, with 8 bases between them. The CDR3 sequence is 15 residues long. From germline, CDR1 is PRHDT and CDR2 FYEKMQ (reference sequence). This TCR derives from an adult who received the MenACWY meningococcal vaccine as a control. V is TRBV13 and J is TRBJ2-1; D call uncertain. This specimen consisted of peripheral blood, obtained 28 days after the second dose of the MenACWY control vaccine. The DNA of the CDR3 is TGTGCCAGCAGCTTAGGGTATCTCCCCTACAATGAGCAGTTCTTC. This sequence encodes CASSLGYLPYNEQFF.